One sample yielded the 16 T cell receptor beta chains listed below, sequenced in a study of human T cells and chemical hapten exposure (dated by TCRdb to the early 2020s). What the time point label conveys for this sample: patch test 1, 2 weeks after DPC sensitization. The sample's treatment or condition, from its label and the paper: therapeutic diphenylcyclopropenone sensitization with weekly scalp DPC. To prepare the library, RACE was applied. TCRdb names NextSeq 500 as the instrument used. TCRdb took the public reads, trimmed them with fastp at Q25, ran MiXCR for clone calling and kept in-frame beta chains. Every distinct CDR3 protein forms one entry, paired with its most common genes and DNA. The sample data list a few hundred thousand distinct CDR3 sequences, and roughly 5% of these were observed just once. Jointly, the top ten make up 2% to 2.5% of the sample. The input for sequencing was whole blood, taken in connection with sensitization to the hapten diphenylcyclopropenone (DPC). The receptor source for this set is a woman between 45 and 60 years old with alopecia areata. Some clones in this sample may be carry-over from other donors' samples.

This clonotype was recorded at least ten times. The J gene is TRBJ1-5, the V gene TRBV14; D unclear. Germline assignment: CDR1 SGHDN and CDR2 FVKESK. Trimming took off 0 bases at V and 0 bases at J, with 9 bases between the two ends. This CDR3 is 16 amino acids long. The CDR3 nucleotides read TGTGCCAGCAGCCAAGATAAAGCTACTAGCAATCAGCCCCAGCATTTT. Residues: CASSQDKATSNQPQHF.

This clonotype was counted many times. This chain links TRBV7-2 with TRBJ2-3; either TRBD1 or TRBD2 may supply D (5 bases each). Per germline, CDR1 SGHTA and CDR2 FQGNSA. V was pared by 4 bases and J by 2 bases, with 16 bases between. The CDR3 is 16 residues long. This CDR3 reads CASSSPEGLNTDTQYF. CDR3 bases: TGTGCCAGCAGCTCCCCAGAGGGGCTCAACACAGATACGCAGTATTTT. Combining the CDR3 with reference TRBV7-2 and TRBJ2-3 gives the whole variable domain GAGVSQSPSNKVTEKGKDVELRCDPISGHTALYWYRQSLGQGLEFLIYFQGNSAPDKSGLPSDRFSAERTGGSVSTLTIQRTQQEDSAVYLCASSSPEGLNTDTQYFGPGTRLTVL.

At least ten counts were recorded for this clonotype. The CDR3 nucleotides are TGCAGCGTTTGGGGGGGCTCTGGAAACACCATATATTTT. Protein: CSVWGGSGNTIYF. This chain joins TRBV29-1 and TRBJ1-3; a weak D match, TRBD1 (5 bases). Germline values: CDR1 SQVTM, CDR2 ANQGSEA. V was clipped by 5 bases and J by 0 bases, with 8 bases between them. CDR3 length: 13 residues.

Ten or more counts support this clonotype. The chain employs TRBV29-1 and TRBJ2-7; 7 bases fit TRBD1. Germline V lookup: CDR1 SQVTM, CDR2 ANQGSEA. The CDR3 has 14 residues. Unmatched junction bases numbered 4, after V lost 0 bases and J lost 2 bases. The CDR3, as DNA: TGCAGCGTTGAAGAGGGGACAGCTACCTACGAGCAGTACTTC. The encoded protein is CSVEEGTATYEQYF.

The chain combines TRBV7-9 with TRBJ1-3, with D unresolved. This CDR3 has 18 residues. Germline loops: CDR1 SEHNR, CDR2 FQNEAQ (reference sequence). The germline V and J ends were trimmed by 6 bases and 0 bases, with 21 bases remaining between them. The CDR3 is CASSPTTARRYSGNTIYF. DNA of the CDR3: TGTGCCAGCAGTCCTACAACTGCCAGGAGGTACTCTGGAAACACCATATATTTT. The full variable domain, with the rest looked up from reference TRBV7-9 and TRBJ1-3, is DTGVSQNPRHKITKRGQNVTFRCDPISEHNRLYWYRQTLGQGPEFLTYFQNEAQLEKSRLLSDRFSAERPKGSFSTLEIQRTEQGDSAMYLCASSPTTARRYSGNTIYFGEGSWLTVV.

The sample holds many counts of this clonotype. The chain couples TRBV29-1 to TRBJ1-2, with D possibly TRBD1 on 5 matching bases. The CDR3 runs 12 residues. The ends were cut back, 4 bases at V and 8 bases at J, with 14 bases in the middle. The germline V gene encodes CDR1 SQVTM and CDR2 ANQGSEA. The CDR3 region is CSVAGQGGGYTF. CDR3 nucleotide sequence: TGCAGCGTTGCGGGGCAGGGCGGCGGCTACACCTTC. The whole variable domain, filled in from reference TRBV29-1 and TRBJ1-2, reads SAVISQKPSRDICQRGTSLTIQCQVDSQVTMMFWYRQQPGQSLTLIATANQGSEATYESGFVIDKFPISRPNLTFSTLTVSNMSPEDSSIYLCSVAGQGGGYTFGSGTRLTVV.

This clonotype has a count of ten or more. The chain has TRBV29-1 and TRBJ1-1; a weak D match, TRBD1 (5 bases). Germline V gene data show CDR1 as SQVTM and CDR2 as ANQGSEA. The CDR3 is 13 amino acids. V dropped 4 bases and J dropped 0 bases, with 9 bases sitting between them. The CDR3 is CSVAGLMNTEAFF. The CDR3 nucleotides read TGCAGCGTTGCGGGGCTCATGAACACTGAAGCTTTCTTT.

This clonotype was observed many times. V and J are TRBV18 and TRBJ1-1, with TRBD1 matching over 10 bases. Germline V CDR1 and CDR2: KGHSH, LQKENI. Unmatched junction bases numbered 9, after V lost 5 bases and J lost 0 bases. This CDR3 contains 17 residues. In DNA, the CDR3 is TGTGCCAGCTCAGACCGGGACAGGGGCCTCATGAACACTGAAGCTTTCTTT. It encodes CASSDRDRGLMNTEAFF.

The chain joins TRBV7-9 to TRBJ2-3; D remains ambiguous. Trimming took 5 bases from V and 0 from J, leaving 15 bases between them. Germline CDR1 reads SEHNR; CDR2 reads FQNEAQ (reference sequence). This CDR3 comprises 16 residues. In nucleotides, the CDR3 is TGTGCCAGCAGCCCCCGCCGTCCTACTAGCACAGATACGCAGTATTTT. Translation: CASSPRRPTSTDTQYF.

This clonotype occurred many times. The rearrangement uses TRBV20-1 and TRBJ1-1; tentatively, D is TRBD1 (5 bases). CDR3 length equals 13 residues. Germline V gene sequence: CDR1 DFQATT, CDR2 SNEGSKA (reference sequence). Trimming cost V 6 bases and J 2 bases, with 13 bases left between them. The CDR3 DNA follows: TGCAGTGCGGGGGATAGGGGAAACACTGAAGCTTTCTTT. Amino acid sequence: CSAGDRGNTEAFF.

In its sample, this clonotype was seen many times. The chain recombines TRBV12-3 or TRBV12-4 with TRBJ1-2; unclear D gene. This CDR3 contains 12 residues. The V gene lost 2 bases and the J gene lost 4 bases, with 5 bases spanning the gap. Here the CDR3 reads CASSLSAYGYTF. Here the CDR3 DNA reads TGTGCCAGCAGTTTATCCGCCTATGGCTACACCTTC.

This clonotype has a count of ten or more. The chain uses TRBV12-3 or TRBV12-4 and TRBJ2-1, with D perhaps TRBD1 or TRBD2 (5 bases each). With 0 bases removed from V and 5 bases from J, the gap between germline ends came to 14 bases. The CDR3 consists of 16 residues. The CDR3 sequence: CASSLAGRLGDNEQFF. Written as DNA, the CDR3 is TGTGCCAGCAGTTTAGCGGGACGCCTGGGGGACAATGAGCAGTTCTTC.

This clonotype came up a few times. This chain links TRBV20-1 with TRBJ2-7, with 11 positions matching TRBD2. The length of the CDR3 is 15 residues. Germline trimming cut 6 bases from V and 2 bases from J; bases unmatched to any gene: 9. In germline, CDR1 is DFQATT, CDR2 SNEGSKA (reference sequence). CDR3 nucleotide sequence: TGCAGTGCGACCGGGACTAGCGGCCTAACCTACGAGCAGTACTTC. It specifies CSATGTSGLTYEQYF.

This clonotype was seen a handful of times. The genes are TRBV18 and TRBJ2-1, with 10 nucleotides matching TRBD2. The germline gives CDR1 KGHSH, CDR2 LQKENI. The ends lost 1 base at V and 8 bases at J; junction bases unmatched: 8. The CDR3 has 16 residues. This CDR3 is CASSPLLAGALDEQFF. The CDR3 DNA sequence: TGTGCCAGCTCACCACTTCTAGCGGGAGCCCTCGATGAGCAGTTCTTC.

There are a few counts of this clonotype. The CDR3 DNA reads TGCAGTGCGCCGACAGGGGGTAGCAATCAGCCCCAGCATTTT. Protein: CSAPTGGSNQPQHF. The rearrangement links TRBV20-1 to TRBJ1-5, with 9 bases identical to TRBD1. This CDR3 has 14 amino acids. Germline V gene data show CDR1 as DFQATT and CDR2 as SNEGSKA (reference sequence). The junction had 3 bases not matched to a gene; V was cut back by 6 bases and J by 0 bases.

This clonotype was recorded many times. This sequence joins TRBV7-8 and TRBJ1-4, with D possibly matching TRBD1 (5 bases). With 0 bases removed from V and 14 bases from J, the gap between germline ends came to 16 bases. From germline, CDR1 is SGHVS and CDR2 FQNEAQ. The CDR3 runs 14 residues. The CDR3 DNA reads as TGTGCCAGCAGCTTAGCTCGAACTCCGGGACCCCTGTTTTTT. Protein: CASSLARTPGPLFF. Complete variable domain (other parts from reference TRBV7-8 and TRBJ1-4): GAGVSQSPRYKVAKRGQDVALRCDPISGHVSLFWYQQALGQGPEFLTYFQNEAQLDKSGLPSDRFFAERPEGSVSTLKIQRTQQEDSAVYLCASSLARTPGPLFFGSGTQLSVL.